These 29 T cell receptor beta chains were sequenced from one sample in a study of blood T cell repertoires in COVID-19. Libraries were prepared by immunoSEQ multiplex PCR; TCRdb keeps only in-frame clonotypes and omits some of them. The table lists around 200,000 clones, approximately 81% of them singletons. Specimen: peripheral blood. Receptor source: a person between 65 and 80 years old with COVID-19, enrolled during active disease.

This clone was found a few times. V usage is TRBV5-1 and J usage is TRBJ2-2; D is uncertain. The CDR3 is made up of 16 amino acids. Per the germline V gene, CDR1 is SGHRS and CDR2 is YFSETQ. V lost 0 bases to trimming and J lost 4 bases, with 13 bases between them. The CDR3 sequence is CASSLALQLSTGELFF. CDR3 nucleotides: TGCGCCAGCAGCTTGGCCTTACAGCTATCCACCGGGGAGCTGTTTTTT.

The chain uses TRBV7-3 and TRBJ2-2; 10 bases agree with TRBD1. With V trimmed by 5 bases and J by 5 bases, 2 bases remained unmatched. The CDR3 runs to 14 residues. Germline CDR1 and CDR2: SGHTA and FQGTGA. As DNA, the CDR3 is TGTGCCAGCAGCCAGGACAGGGGGACCGGGGAGCTGTTTTTT. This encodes CASSQDRGTGELFF.

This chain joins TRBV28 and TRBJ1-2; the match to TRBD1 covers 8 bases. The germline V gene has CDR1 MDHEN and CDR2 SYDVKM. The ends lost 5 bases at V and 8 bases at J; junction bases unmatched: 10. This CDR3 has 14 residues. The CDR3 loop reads CASSIPSTGEGYTF. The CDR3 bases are TGTGCCAGCAGTATCCCCTCGACAGGGGAAGGCTACACCTTC.

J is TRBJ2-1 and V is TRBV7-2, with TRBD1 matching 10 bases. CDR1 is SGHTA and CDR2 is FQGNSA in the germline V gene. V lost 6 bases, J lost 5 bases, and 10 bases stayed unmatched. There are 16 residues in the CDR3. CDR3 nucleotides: TGTGCCAGCAGTTCCCCTTTTGGGACAGGGGACAATGAGCAGTTCTTC. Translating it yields CASSSPFGTGDNEQFF.

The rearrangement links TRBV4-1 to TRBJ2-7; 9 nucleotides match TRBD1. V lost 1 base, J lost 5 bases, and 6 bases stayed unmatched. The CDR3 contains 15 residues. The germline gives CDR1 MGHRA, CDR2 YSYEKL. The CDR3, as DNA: TGCGCCAGCAGCCAAGCAGGGACAGGGTGGGACGAGCAGTACTTC. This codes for CASSQAGTGWDEQYF.

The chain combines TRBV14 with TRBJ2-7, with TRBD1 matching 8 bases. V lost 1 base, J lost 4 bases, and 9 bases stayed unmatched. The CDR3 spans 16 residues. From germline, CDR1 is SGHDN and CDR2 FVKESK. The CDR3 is CASSQGDLRGRYEQYF. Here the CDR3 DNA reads TGTGCCAGCAGCCAAGGTGATCTCAGGGGGCGGTACGAGCAGTACTTC.

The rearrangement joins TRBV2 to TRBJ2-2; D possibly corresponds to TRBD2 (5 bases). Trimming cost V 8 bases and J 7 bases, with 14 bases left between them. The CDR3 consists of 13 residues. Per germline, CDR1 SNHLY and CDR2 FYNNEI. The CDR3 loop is CASASLRDGELFF. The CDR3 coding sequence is TGTGCCAGCGCCTCCCTCCGGGACGGGGAGCTGTTTTTT.

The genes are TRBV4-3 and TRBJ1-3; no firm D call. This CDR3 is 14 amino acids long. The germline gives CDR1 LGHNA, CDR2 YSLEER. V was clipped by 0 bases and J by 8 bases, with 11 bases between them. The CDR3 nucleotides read TGCGCCAGCAGCCAAGAGGCGGAACGGGACACCATATATTTT. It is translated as CASSQEAERDTIYF.

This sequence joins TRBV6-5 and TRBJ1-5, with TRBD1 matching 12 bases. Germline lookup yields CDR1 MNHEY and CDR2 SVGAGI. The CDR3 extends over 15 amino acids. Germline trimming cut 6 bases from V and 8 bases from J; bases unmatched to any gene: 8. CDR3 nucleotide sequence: TGTGCCAGCAGGGTAGGGACAGGGGGCCTGGAGCCCCAGCATTTT. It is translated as CASRVGTGGLEPQHF.

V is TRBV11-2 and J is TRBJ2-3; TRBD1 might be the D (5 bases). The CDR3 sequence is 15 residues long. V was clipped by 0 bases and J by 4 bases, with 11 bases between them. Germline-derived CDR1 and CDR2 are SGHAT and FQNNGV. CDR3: CASSLEGVASDTQYF. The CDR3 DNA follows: TGTGCCAGCAGCTTAGAAGGGGTAGCCTCAGATACGCAGTATTTT.

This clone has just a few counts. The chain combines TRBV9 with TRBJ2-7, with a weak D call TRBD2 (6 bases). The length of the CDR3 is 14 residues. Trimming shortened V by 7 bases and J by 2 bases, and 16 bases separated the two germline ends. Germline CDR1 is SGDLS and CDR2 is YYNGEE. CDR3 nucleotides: TGTGCCAGCGGATCCCGGGACTCGGCCTACGAGCAGTACTTC. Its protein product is CASGSRDSAYEQYF.

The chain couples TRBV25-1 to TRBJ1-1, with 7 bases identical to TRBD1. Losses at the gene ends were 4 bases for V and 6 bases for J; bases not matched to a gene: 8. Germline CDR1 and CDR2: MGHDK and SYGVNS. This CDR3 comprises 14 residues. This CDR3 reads CASSGQGRGAEAFF. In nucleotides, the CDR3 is TGTGCCAGCAGTGGACAGGGCCGAGGGGCTGAAGCTTTCTTT.

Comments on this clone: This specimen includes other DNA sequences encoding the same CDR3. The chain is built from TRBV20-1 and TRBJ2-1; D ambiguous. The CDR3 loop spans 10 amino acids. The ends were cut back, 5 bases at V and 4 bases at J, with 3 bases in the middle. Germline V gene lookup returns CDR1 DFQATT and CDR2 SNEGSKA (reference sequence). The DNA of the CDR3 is TGCAGTGCTTCTTACAATGAGCAGTTCTTC. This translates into CSASYNEQFF.

CDR3 in amino acids: CASSDRDRNTEAFF. DNA of the CDR3: TGTGCCAGCAGTGATAGGGACAGGAACACTGAAGCTTTCTTT. The chain has TRBV2 and TRBJ1-1; 7 bases are shared with TRBD1. Germline trimming cut 3 bases from V and 1 base from J; bases unmatched to any gene: 2. Germline lookup yields CDR1 SNHLY and CDR2 FYNNEI. The length of the CDR3 is 14 residues.

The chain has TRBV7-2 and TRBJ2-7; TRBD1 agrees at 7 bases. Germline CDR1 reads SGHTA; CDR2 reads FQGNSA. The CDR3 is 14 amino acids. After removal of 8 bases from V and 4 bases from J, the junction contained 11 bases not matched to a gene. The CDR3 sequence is CASGMTGQTYEQYF. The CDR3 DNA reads TGTGCCAGCGGGATGACGGGACAGACGTACGAGCAGTACTTC.

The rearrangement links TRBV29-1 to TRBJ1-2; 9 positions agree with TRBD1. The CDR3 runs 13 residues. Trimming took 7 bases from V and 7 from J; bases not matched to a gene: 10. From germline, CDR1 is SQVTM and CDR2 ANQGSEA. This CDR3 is CSAQDRGTTGYTF. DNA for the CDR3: TGCAGCGCCCAGGACAGGGGAACTACTGGCTACACCTTC. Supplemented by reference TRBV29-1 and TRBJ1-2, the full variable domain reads SAVISQKPSRDICQRGTSLTIQCQVDSQVTMMFWYRQQPGQSLTLIATANQGSEATYESGFVIDKFPISRPNLTFSTLTVSNMSPEDSSIYLCSAQDRGTTGYTFGSGTRLTVV.

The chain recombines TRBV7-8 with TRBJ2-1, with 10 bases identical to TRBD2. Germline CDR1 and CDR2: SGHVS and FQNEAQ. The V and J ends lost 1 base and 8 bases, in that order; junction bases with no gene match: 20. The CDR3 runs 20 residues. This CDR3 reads CASSLGRVQREGTIGDEQFF. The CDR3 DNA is TGTGCCAGCAGCTTAGGAAGGGTCCAGCGGGAGGGTACAATCGGGGATGAGCAGTTCTTC.

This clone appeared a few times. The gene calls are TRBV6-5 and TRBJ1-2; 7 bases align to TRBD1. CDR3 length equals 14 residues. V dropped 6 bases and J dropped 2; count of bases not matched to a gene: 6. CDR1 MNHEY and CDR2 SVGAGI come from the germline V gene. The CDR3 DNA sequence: TGTGCCAGCAGCCTTGGGACAGCCAACTATGGCTACACCTTC. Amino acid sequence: CASSLGTANYGYTF.

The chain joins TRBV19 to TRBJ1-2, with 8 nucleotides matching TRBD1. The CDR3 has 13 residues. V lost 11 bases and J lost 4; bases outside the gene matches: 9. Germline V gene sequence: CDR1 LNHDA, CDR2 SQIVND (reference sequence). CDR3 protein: CAGGTGDFYGYTF. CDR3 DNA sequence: TGTGCCGGGGGGACAGGAGACTTCTATGGCTACACCTTC.

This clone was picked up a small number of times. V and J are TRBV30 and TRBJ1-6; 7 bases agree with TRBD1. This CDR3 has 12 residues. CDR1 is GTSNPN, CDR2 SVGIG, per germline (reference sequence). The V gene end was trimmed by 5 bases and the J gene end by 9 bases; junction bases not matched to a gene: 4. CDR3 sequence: CAWDRAASPLHF. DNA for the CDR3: TGTGCCTGGGACAGGGCTGCTTCACCCCTCCACTTT.

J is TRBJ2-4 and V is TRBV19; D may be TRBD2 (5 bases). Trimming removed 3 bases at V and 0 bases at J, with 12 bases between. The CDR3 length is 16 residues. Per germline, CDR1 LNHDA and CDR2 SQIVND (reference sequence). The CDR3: CASSIRSSPAKNIQYF. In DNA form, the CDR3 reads TGTGCCAGTAGTATTCGGTCTAGCCCAGCCAAAAACATTCAGTACTTC.

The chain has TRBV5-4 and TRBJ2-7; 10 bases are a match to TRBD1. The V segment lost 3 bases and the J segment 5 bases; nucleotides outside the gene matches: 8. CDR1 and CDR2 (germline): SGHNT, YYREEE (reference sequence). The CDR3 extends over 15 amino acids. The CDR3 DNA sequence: TGTGCCAGCAGCTCGCCGGGACAGGGGATGCACGAGCAGTACTTC. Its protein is CASSSPGQGMHEQYF. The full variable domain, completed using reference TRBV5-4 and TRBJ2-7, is ETGVTQSPTHLIKTRGQQVTLRCSSQSGHNTVSWYQQALGQGPQFIFQYYREEENGRGNFPPRFSGLQFPNYSSELNVNALELDDSALYLCASSSPGQGMHEQYFGPGTRLTVT.

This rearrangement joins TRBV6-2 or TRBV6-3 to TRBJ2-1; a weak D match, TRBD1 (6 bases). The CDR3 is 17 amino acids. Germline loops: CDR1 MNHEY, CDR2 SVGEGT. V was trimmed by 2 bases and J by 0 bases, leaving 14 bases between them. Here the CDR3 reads CASSYRVDRGSYNEQFF. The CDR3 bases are TGTGCCAGCAGTTACAGAGTGGACAGAGGCTCCTACAATGAGCAGTTCTTC.

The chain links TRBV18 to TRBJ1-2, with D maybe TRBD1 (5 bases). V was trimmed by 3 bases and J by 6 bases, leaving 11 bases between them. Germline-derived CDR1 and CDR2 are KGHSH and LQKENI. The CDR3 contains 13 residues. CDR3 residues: CASSPPGVHGYTF. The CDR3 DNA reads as TGTGCCAGCTCACCCCCGGGGGTGCATGGCTACACCTTC. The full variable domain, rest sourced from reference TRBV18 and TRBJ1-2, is NAGVMQNPRHLVRRRGQEARLRCSPMKGHSHVYWYRQLPEEGLKFMVYLQKENIIDESGMPKERFSAEFPKEGPSILRIQQVVRGDSAAYFCASSPPGVHGYTFGSGTRLTVV.

The CDR3 DNA reads TGCGCCAGCAGCTTGACGCAGGGGGCGTTCGGGGAGCTGTTTTTT. Translating gives CASSLTQGAFGELFF. The chain recombines TRBV5-1 with TRBJ2-2; 8 bases line up with TRBD1. From germline, CDR1 is SGHRS and CDR2 YFSETQ. V shed 1 base, J shed 7 bases, and the junction held 6 bases outside the gene matches. CDR3 size: 15 residues.

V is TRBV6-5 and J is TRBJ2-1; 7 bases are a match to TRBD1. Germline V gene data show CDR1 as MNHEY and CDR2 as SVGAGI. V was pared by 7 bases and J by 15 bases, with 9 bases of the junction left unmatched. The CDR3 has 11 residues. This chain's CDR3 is CASNSGGRAFF. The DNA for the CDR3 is TGTGCCAGCAATTCAGGGGGAAGAGCGTTCTTC.

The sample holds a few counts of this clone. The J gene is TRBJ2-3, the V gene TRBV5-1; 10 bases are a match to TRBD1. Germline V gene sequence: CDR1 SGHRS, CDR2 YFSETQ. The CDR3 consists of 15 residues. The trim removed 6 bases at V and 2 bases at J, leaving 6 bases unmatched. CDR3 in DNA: TGCGCCAGCACCGGGACAGGGGACCCCACAGATACGCAGTATTTT. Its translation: CASTGTGDPTDTQYF.

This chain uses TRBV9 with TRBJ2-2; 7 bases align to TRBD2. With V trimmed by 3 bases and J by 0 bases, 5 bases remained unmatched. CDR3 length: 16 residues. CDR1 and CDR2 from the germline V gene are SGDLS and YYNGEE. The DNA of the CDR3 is TGTGCCAGCAGCGGCGGGGGAGAGACGAACACCGGGGAGCTGTTTTTT. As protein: CASSGGGETNTGELFF. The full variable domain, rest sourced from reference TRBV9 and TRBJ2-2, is DSGVTQTPKHLITATGQRVTLRCSPRSGDLSVYWYQQSLDQGLQFLIQYYNGEERAKGNILERFSAQQFPDLHSELNLSSLELGDSALYFCASSGGGETNTGELFFGEGSRLTVL.

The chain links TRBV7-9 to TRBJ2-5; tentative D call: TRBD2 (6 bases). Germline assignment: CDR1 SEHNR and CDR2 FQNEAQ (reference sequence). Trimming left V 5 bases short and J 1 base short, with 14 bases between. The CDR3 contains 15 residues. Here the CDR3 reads CASSPSGGTQETQYF. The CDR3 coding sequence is TGTGCCAGCAGCCCCTCGGGCGGGACCCAAGAGACCCAGTACTTC. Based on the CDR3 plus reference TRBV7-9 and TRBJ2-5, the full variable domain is DTGVSQNPRHKITKRGQNVTFRCDPISEHNRLYWYRQTLGQGPEFLTYFQNEAQLEKSRLLSDRFSAERPKGSFSTLEIQRTEQGDSAMYLCASSPSGGTQETQYFGPGTRLLVL.